The next 30 T cell receptor beta chains were all read from a single sample in a study of T cells after yellow fever vaccination. TCRdb ran MiXCR on the 5' RACE reads and lists one entry per CDR3 protein. Among about 50,000 distinct CDR3 sequences, roughly 6.9% were seen once, and the ten largest hold 40% to 45%. This sample comprised CD8+ T cells sorted from PBMCs, obtained on the day of the first yellow fever vaccination. The receptors were sampled from a man aged 18 to 30 who received the YFV17D yellow fever vaccine.

This clonotype was picked up many times. The genes are TRBV6-2 or TRBV6-3 and TRBJ2-7; D might be TRBD1 (5 bases). The ends were cut back, 6 bases at V and 2 bases at J, with 17 bases in the middle. CDR3 length: 15 residues. Germline lookup yields CDR1 MNHEY and CDR2 SVGEGT. CDR3 in amino acids: CASSFQDGATYEQYV. The CDR3 nucleotides are TGTGCCAGCAGCTTTCAGGATGGGGCTACCTACGAGCAGTACGTC.

This clonotype was found many times. This chain joins TRBV6-5 and TRBJ2-4; unclear D gene. Trimming removed 4 bases at V and 5 bases at J, with 18 bases between. The CDR3 loop spans 16 amino acids. Germline V CDR1 and CDR2: MNHEY, SVGAGI. The DNA for the CDR3 is TGTGCCAGCAGTTTCCCGACCCATACGCTTGAAAACATTCAGTACTTC. Translated, it gives CASSFPTHTLENIQYF.

The rearrangement uses TRBV12-3 or TRBV12-4 and TRBJ2-3; no definite D call. The CDR3 length is 12 residues. V lost 4 bases, J lost 5 bases, and 7 bases lay in between. The CDR3 bases are TGTGCCAGCAGTTCATGGGGAGATACGCAGTATTTT. Encoded protein: CASSSWGDTQYF.

Comment on this clonotype: This could be a read error, since a much larger clone is one nucleotide away. The V and J genes are TRBV5-1 and TRBJ2-6; D gene ambiguous. The CDR3 has 16 amino acids. Germline assignment: CDR1 SGHRS and CDR2 YFSETQ. CDR3 nucleotides: TGCGACAGCAGCCCTGAAGGCAGCTCTGGGGCCAACGTCCTGACTTTC. It translates to CDSSPEGSSGANVLTF.

The V gene is TRBV9, the J gene TRBJ2-1; 13 nucleotides agree with TRBD2. Germline assignment: CDR1 SGDLS and CDR2 YYNGEE. V shed 4 bases and J 1 base; nucleotides not matched to a gene: 14. The CDR3 loop spans 20 amino acids. The CDR3 here is CASSTRLAGGAYGSYNEQFF. Here the CDR3 DNA reads TGTGCCAGCAGCACAAGACTAGCGGGGGGAGCCTATGGGTCCTACAATGAGCAGTTCTTC. The whole variable domain, remainder taken from reference TRBV9 and TRBJ2-1, is DSGVTQTPKHLITATGQRVTLRCSPRSGDLSVYWYQQSLDQGLQFLIQYYNGEERAKGNILERFSAQQFPDLHSELNLSSLELGDSALYFCASSTRLAGGAYGSYNEQFFGPGTRLTVL.

Worth noting for this clonotype: A read error may be the cause here, since a much bigger clone is one base away. This chain connects TRBV12-3 or TRBV12-4 to TRBJ1-4, with D perhaps matching TRBD1 (5 bases). V lost 5 bases and J 0 bases, leaving 10 bases between the germline ends. The CDR3 extends over 15 amino acids. The CDR3 region has the DNA TGTGCCAGCAGTCCCGGGACTGCAACTAATGAAAAACTGTTTTTT. Translating gives CASSPGTATNEKLFF.

This clonotype showed up just a few times. This chain joins TRBV11-2 and TRBJ2-5, with TRBD1 matching over 7 bases. J gave up 1 base and V 5 bases, and 7 bases lay outside the gene matches. This CDR3 is built from 15 residues. Looked up from germline, CDR1 is SGHAT and CDR2 is FQNNGV. The CDR3 reads CASSRLGQSQETQYF. CDR3 sequence (DNA): TGTGCCAGCAGCCGATTGGGACAGAGCCAAGAGACCCAGTACTTC.

This clonotype turned up a few times. The chain employs TRBV4-2 and TRBJ1-5; D is uncertain. V was shortened by 0 bases and J by 5 bases, with 14 bases between the two germline ends. Germline V gene lookup returns CDR1 LGHNA and CDR2 YNFKEQ. There are 16 residues in the CDR3. CDR3 bases: TGTGCCAGCAGCCAAGACATCCTAGGGTCTGATCAGCCCCAGCATTTT. Protein product: CASSQDILGSDQPQHF.

The rearrangement uses TRBV10-3 and TRBJ1-1, with D hard to call. This CDR3 spans 13 amino acids. Per the germline V gene, CDR1 is ENHRY and CDR2 is SYGVKD. Trimming left V 1 base short and J 4 bases short, with 7 bases between. Here the CDR3 reads CAISELRGTEAFF. In DNA, the CDR3 is TGTGCCATCAGTGAGTTACGGGGCACTGAAGCTTTCTTT.

This clonotype showed up many times. The chain employs TRBV7-3 and TRBJ2-3, with 7 bases matching TRBD2. V lost 0 bases and J lost 3; bases outside the gene matches: 6. The CDR3 has 16 amino acids. CDR1 SGHTA and CDR2 FQGTGA come from the germline V gene. The CDR3 nucleotides read TGTGCCAGCAGCTTAACGGCTAGCGGAACGACAGATACGCAGTATTTT. Its translation: CASSLTASGTTDTQYF.

This clonotype was counted at least ten times. This chain links TRBV6-5 with TRBJ2-1, with D perhaps being TRBD1 or TRBD2 (5 bases each). Trimming stripped 4 bases from V and 11 bases from J, with 18 bases between. The germline V gene has CDR1 MNHEY and CDR2 SVGAGI. The CDR3 loop spans 14 amino acids. The CDR3 DNA reads as TGTGCCAGCAGTTCCCACTCATCAGGGAGCCAGCAGTTCTTC. It is translated as CASSSHSSGSQQFF.

This clonotype was picked up a small number of times. V gene TRBV12-3 or TRBV12-4 combines with J gene TRBJ1-4; D remains unclear. The CDR3 has 14 amino acids. Trimming pared 3 bases from V and 6 bases from J, leaving 11 bases between. The CDR3 loop reads CASSLEGPYEKLFF. CDR3 DNA: TGTGCCAGCAGTTTGGAGGGCCCCTATGAAAAACTGTTTTTT.

The chain carries TRBV5-4 and TRBJ2-5; D call uncertain. The germline V gene encodes CDR1 SGHNT and CDR2 YYREEE (reference sequence). Trimming removed 4 bases at V and 2 bases at J, with 15 bases between. The CDR3 is 15 residues long. The CDR3 sequence: CASSPDWEGQETQYF. The CDR3 nucleotides are TGTGCCAGCAGCCCCGATTGGGAAGGTCAAGAGACCCAGTACTTC.

This clonotype was counted a few times. The chain is built from TRBV11-3 and TRBJ2-1; D gene unclear. The ends were cut back, 3 bases at V and 3 bases at J, with 15 bases in the middle. The germline V gene has CDR1 SGHNT and CDR2 YENEEA. CDR3 length: 16 amino acids. The CDR3 region has the DNA TGTGCCAGCAGCTTGCAAACAGCTTGCTGCTACAATGAGCAGTTCTTC. It translates to CASSLQTACCYNEQFF.

This clonotype was observed many times. The chain uses TRBV27 and TRBJ2-5; D ambiguous. Trimming took off 3 bases at V and 7 bases at J, with 6 bases between the two ends. Germline V gene lookup returns CDR1 MNHEY and CDR2 SMNVEV (reference sequence). The CDR3 covers 11 residues. CDR3 sequence (DNA): TGTGCCAGCAGTTTCTTGGGGACCCAGTACTTC. Protein product: CASSFLGTQYF.

This clonotype turned up a few times. This chain joins TRBV4-3 and TRBJ1-2; no definite D call. The CDR3 totals 13 residues. Germline values: CDR1 LGHNA, CDR2 YSLEER. V was pared by 0 bases and J by 7 bases, with 9 bases between. The CDR3 protein is CASSQDPVAGYTF. The DNA for the CDR3 is TGCGCCAGCAGCCAAGATCCAGTGGCTGGCTACACCTTC.

This clonotype was detected many times. The chain combines TRBV6-5 with TRBJ2-2, with D perhaps being TRBD1 or TRBD2 (5 bases each). Germline CDR1 reads MNHEY; CDR2 reads SVGAGI. The V gene lost 2 bases and the J gene lost 7 bases, with 5 bases spanning the gap. The CDR3 is 12 amino acids. The CDR3 here is CASSYGGGELFF. The CDR3 DNA is TGTGCCAGCAGTTACGGGGGCGGGGAGCTGTTTTTT.

The rearrangement uses TRBV4-1 and TRBJ2-1; D possibly corresponds to TRBD2 (6 bases). The CDR3 extends over 18 amino acids. Trimming shortened V by 0 bases and J by 5 bases, and 20 bases separated the two germline ends. Germline V gene lookup returns CDR1 MGHRA and CDR2 YSYEKL. The DNA of the CDR3 is TGCGCCAGCAGCCAAGATGTGGGGGGACGGGGGAGTGACAATGAGCAGTTCTTC. This sequence encodes CASSQDVGGRGSDNEQFF.

This CDR3 is CASSYLGAGRAQYF. The CDR3 coding sequence is TGTGCCAGCAGTTACCTCGGTGCGGGCAGGGCCCAGTACTTC. The chain employs TRBV6-5 and TRBJ2-5, with D perhaps TRBD1 or TRBD2 (5 bases each). Trimming removed 2 bases from V and 9 bases from J, with 16 bases in between. Germline CDR1 is MNHEY and CDR2 is SVGAGI. The CDR3 has 14 amino acids.

The V and J genes are TRBV29-1 and TRBJ2-1, with TRBD2 as a possible D gene (5 bases). The germline V gene encodes CDR1 SQVTM and CDR2 ANQGSEA. Trimming cost V 5 bases and J 0 bases, with 8 bases left between them. The CDR3 contains 13 residues. The CDR3 DNA is TGCAGCGTTTCCGAGGGCTCCTACAATGAGCAGTTCTTC. It codes for CSVSEGSYNEQFF.

This clonotype was counted many times. The V gene is TRBV20-1, the J gene TRBJ1-2; maybe TRBD1 (5 bases). The CDR3 extends over 14 amino acids. CDR1 is DFQATT and CDR2 is SNEGSKA in the germline V gene (reference sequence). Trimming removed 0 bases from V and 3 bases from J, with 11 bases in between. CDR3 loop: CSARDYGRDYGYTF. For the CDR3, the DNA is TGCAGTGCTAGAGATTACGGCAGGGACTATGGCTACACCTTC.

This clonotype was seen a handful of times. V and J are TRBV2 and TRBJ2-2; D might be TRBD1 (6 bases). This CDR3 is built from 16 residues. Germline CDR1 and CDR2: SNHLY and FYNNEI. The ends were cut back, 2 bases at V and 1 base at J, with 11 bases in the middle. The CDR3 loop reads CASSERTAQNTGELFF. CDR3 sequence (DNA): TGTGCCAGCAGTGAAAGGACAGCCCAGAACACCGGGGAGCTGTTTTTT.

V usage is TRBV18 and J usage is TRBJ1-1; D gene unclear. V was pared by 3 bases and J by 11 bases, with 22 bases between. This CDR3 is built from 15 residues. Per the germline V gene, CDR1 is KGHSH and CDR2 is LQKENI. CDR3 sequence: CASSPIITDRESAFF. In DNA, the CDR3 is TGTGCCAGCTCACCTATAATAACCGATCGGGAAAGTGCTTTCTTT. Supplemented by reference TRBV18 and TRBJ1-1, the full variable domain reads NAGVMQNPRHLVRRRGQEARLRCSPMKGHSHVYWYRQLPEEGLKFMVYLQKENIIDESGMPKERFSAEFPKEGPSILRIQQVVRGDSAAYFCASSPIITDRESAFFGQGTRLTVV.

This clonotype was seen a few times. CDR3 in amino acids: CASSPWGAADNEQFF. The DNA of the CDR3 is TGTGCCAGCTCACCATGGGGGGCCGCCGACAATGAGCAGTTCTTC. This chain joins TRBV18 and TRBJ2-1; possibly TRBD1 or TRBD2 for D (6 bases each). V dropped 2 bases and J dropped 5 bases, with 13 bases sitting between them. Germline-derived CDR1 and CDR2 are KGHSH and LQKENI. The CDR3 totals 15 residues. The full variable domain, in which reference TRBV18 and TRBJ2-1 provide the parts outside the CDR3, is NAGVMQNPRHLVRRRGQEARLRCSPMKGHSHVYWYRQLPEEGLKFMVYLQKENIIDESGMPKERFSAEFPKEGPSILRIQQVVRGDSAAYFCASSPWGAADNEQFFGPGTRLTVL.

This clonotype was observed many times. This chain connects TRBV6-5 to TRBJ2-7; no firm D call. Trimming pared 4 bases from V and 5 bases from J, leaving 6 bases between. The CDR3 loop spans 11 amino acids. Looked up from germline, CDR1 is MNHEY and CDR2 is SVGAGI. CDR3 loop: CASSSANEQYF. CDR3 coding DNA: TGTGCCAGCAGTTCTGCGAACGAGCAGTACTTC.

The J gene is TRBJ2-1, the V gene TRBV5-1; 8 nucleotides line up with TRBD2. The CDR3 is 16 amino acids. Per germline, CDR1 SGHRS and CDR2 YFSETQ. V trimming: 0 bases; J trimming: 6 bases; junction bases outside the gene matches: 8. CDR3 amino acids: CASSLVRASGPNEQFF. The CDR3 nucleotides read TGCGCCAGCAGCTTGGTCCGGGCTAGCGGGCCCAATGAGCAGTTCTTC.

The V gene is TRBV6-1, the J gene TRBJ2-5; D is perhaps TRBD1 (7 bases). Germline V gene data show CDR1 as MNHNS and CDR2 as SASEGT. This CDR3 has 15 amino acids. V dropped 7 bases and J dropped 2 bases, with 17 bases sitting between them. CDR3 amino acids: CASTRYGGQQETQYF. Written as DNA, the CDR3 is TGTGCCAGCACCCGTTACGGGGGACAGCAAGAGACCCAGTACTTC.

Points on this clonotype: A clone one base away is much larger, so this may be a read error. This chain joins TRBV27 and TRBJ2-1; 9 positions match TRBD2. V dropped 3 bases and J dropped 2; count of bases not matched to a gene: 2. CDR1 is MNHEY and CDR2 is SMNVEV in the germline V gene (reference sequence). The CDR3 is made up of 15 amino acids. The CDR3 spells CASSFGTSPYNEQFF. The CDR3 DNA reads as TGTGCCAGCAGTTTCGGGACTAGCCCCTACAATGAGCAGTTCTTC.

Many counts were recorded for this clonotype. The chain joins TRBV12-3 or TRBV12-4 to TRBJ2-1; 10 bases line up with TRBD2. This CDR3 comprises 14 residues. The trim removed 3 bases at V and 10 bases at J, leaving 6 bases unmatched. The CDR3, as DNA: TGTGCCAGCAGTTTGAGCGGGGGGGCCTTCGAGCAGTTCTTC. Its protein product is CASSLSGGAFEQFF.

This clonotype has a count of ten or more. The chain recombines TRBV2 with TRBJ2-3, with TRBD1 matching 9 bases. Germline V gives CDR1 SNHLY, CDR2 FYNNEI. J was trimmed by 4 bases and V by 8 bases; bases with no gene match: 7. The CDR3 is made up of 14 amino acids. Here the CDR3 DNA reads TGTGCCAGCGACCCGGGACAGGGCGCAGATACGCAGTATTTT. Translated: CASDPGQGADTQYF.